The source of this T cell receptor beta chain is a study of beta chain features in type 1 diabetes (dated by TCRdb to between 2017 and 2018). Regarding the complete study: No differences in mean age, gender distribution, total cell number or subset yield were found between patients and healthy donors. A total of roughly 99,000,000 sorted cells were examined across all samples, and the number of cells per subset was strongly correlated with RNA yield. Whereas all 30 or so donors provided naive and central memory subsets, regulatory and stem cell-like memory subsets were isolated from just 8 patients and roughly 8 healthy donors. The study compared the TCRB repertoires of sorted circulating CD4+ T cell subsets in recently diagnosed type 1 diabetes patients with those in matched healthy donors. Overall results and qualifications from the work: Shorter templates might have been favored by PCR, but patient and control samples were amplified and corrected together, so both groups would have been affected equally by any skew. Because small numbers of individuals were included in the HLA sub-analyses, any influence of HLA type on TCRB rearrangement was left unresolved. A moderate but significant shortening of TCRB CDR3 length was observed in type 1 diabetes patients in all four CD4+ subsets. Fewer insertions and more nucleotide deletions at VDJ recombination sites were observed in patients with type 1 diabetes, implying thymic rearrangement abnormalities. Sequencing cDNA rather than genomic DNA could over-represent highly expressing activated cells, although activation and CD3 levels did not differ between groups. The naive, central memory and regulatory TCRB repertoires appeared to resemble one another more closely among patients than among healthy donors.

To note about this clone: The antigen this receptor binds is unknown. Nothing much larger sits one base from this clone, and base qualities are not available.

A single peripheral blood draw of around 0.11 L on average was collected from each donor into heparinised tubes. Using a panel that included CD45RO, CCR7, CD25, CD127, CD95 and CD27, naive, central memory, regulatory and stem cell-like memory CD4+ T cells were sorted on a BD FACSAria II. Purity was above 95% for every sorted population. PBMCs were isolated right away by Lymphoprep density gradient centrifugation and were stained directly, without culture. To minimize batch effects, samples were stained and sorted in pairs, one healthy donor with one patient per experiment. The High Capacity cDNA Reverse Transcription Kit was used to reverse transcribe all of the isolated RNA, meaning that expressed TCRB transcripts were what got sequenced. Deep immunoSEQ sequencing was applied to naive, central memory and regulatory T cell samples, giving an average of roughly 3.3 million total reads per sample. Sorted cells were lysed in RLT buffer, and RNA was extracted using DNase-treated RNeasy Micro or Mini kits according to cell number. To prevent cross-contamination, every cell subset was processed on its own, while patient and healthy donor samples were processed together. TCRB sequences were amplified from cDNA with the immunoSEQ multiplex PCR, producing 87-bp fragments spanning the CDR3 region. Sequencing of the amplicons was performed on the Illumina HiSeq platform. From the authors' description of their analysis: PCR bias was computationally corrected using synthetic template baselines, reads within Hamming distance 2 were collapsed, and singletons that could not be merged were discarded. Reads were aligned against IMGT so that V, D and J genes, CDR3 length and insertions or deletions at six rearrangement sites could be assigned. Within each subset, clonotype counts were normalized to the number of sorted cells before true diversity and Gini coefficients were calculated with the tcR R package. Repertoire sharing was quantified using the overlap coefficient calculated on TCRB nucleotide sequences. Out-of-frame TCRB sequences from naive cells were analyzed as a proxy for the pre-selection repertoire. TCRdb stores this immuneACCESS table with in-frame sequences only. Part of the clones is absent; in the studies checked, under half of the shortfall reflects unresolved V genes, and no reason is known for the rest. Clonal size and the V and J genes are those of that table, whereas D and trimming came from the DNA. For this sample the table gives under 350,000 clones, of which approximately 25% were detected only once. About 0.012% of the sample is held by the ten biggest clonotypes.

Looking up the germline V gene yields CDR1 SGHTA and CDR2 FQGTGA. Taken from cysteine to phenylalanine, the CDR3 has 13 residues. CDR3 DNA is the only sequence kept; it has 39 bases, read in frame from the first base. V lost 5 bases and J lost 7 bases; the stretch between them is 14 bases long. The source of this sequence is a young woman with type 1 diabetes. The chain links TRBV7-3 with TRBJ1-2; no D segment can be confidently identified. Material: naive CD4+ T cells from blood. Per the publication, the cell subset or site label means: true naive CD4+ T cells. The sequence in DNA is TGTGCCAGCAGCACAGACGGTCTGGGTGGCTACACCTTC. Translated, it gives CASSTDGLGGYTF.